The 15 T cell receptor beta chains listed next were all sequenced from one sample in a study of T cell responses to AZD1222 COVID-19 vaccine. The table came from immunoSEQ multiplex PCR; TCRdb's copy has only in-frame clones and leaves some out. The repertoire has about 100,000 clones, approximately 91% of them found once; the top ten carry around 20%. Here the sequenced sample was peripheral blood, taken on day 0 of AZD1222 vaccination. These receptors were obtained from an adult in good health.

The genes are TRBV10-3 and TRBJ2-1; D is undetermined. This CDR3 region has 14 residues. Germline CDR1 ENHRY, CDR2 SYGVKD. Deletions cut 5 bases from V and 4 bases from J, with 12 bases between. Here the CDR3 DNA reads TGTGCCATCAGTTCCTTGCAGGAATACAATGAGCAGTTCTTC. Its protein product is CAISSLQEYNEQFF.

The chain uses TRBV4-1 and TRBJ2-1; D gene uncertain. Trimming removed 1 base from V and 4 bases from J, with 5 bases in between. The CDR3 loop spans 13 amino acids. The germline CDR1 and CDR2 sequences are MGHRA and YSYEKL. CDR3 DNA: TGCGCCAGCAGCCAAGCAGCATACAATGAGCAGTTCTTC. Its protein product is CASSQAAYNEQFF.

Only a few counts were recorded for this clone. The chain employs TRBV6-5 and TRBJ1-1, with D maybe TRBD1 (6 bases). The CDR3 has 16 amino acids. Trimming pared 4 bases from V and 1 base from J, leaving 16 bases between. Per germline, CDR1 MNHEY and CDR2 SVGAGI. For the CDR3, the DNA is TGTGCCAGCAGTTTCCGGACAGTGTTACGGAACACTGAAGCTTTCTTT. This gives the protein CASSFRTVLRNTEAFF.

This chain's CDR3 is CAIRDSDSSRGTDTQYF. DNA for the CDR3: TGTGCCATCAGGGACTCGGACTCTTCTCGGGGGACAGATACGCAGTATTTT. V gene TRBV10-3 combines with J gene TRBJ2-3, with D possibly TRBD2 on 6 matching bases. CDR1 and CDR2 from the germline V gene are ENHRY and SYGVKD. CDR3 length: 17 amino acids. Trimming took 6 bases from V and 3 from J, leaving 22 bases between them.

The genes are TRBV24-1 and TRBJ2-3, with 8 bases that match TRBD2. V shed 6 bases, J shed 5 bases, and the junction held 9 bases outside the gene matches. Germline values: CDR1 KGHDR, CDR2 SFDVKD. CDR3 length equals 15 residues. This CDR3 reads CATSYGGAGVDTQYF. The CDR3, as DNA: TGTGCCACCAGTTACGGGGGGGCCGGAGTAGATACGCAGTATTTT.

The CDR3 sequence: CASSFSGRDGYTF. For the CDR3, the DNA is TGTGCCAGCAGTTTTTCCGGGCGGGATGGCTACACCTTC. The V and J genes are TRBV6-5 and TRBJ1-2; D is unclear. Deletions cut 4 bases from V and 6 bases from J, with 12 bases between. CDR3 length: 13 residues. Looked up from germline, CDR1 is MNHEY and CDR2 is SVGAGI.

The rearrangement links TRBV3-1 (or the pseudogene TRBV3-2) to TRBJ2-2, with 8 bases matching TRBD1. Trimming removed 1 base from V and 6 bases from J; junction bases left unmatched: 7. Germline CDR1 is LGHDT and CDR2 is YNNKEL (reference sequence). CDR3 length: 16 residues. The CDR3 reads CASSQGRDRPSGELFF. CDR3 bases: TGTGCCAGCAGCCAAGGGCGGGACAGGCCGTCCGGGGAGCTGTTTTTT.

The CDR3 coding sequence is TGTGCCAGCAGCCAAGAGGGTTATGGCTACACCTTC. Its protein product is CASSQEGYGYTF. V gene TRBV14 combines with J gene TRBJ1-2; no reliable D call. In germline, CDR1 is SGHDN, CDR2 FVKESK. The V end was cut by 0 bases, the J end by 5 bases, with 4 bases between. CDR3 length: 12 residues. The complete variable domain, with remaining parts taken from reference TRBV14 and TRBJ1-2, reads EAGVTQFPSHSVIEKGQTVTLRCDPISGHDNLYWYRRVMGKEIKFLLHFVKESKQDESGMPNNRFLAERTGGTYSTLKVQPAELEDSGVYFCASSQEGYGYTFGSGTRLTVV.

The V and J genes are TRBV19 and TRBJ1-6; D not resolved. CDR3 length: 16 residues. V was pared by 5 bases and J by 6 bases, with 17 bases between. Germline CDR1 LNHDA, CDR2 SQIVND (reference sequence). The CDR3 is CASSALQSTVNSPLHF. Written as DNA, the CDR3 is TGTGCCAGTAGTGCACTCCAATCGACGGTTAATTCACCCCTCCACTTT.

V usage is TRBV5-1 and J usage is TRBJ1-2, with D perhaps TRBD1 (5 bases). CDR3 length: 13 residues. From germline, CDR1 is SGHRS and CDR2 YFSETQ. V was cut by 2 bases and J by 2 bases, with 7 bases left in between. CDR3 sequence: CASSFSGNYGYTF. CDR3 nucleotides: TGCGCCAGCAGCTTTTCAGGGAACTATGGCTACACCTTC.

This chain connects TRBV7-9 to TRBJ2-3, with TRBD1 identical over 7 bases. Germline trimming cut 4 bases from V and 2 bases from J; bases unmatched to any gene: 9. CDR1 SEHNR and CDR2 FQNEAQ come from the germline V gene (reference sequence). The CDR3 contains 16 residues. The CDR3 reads CASSSADRASTDTQYF. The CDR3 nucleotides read TGTGCCAGCAGCTCTGCAGACAGGGCGTCCACAGATACGCAGTATTTT.

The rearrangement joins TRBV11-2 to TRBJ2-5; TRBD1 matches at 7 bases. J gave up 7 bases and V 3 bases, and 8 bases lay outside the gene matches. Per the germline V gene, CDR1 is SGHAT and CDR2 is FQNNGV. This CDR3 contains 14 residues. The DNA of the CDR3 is TGTGCCAGCAGCTTGCTGACAGGGCTAGGGACCCAGTACTTC. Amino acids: CASSLLTGLGTQYF.

CDR3 region: CASSELYNEQFF. CDR3 DNA sequence: TGTGCCAGCAGTGAGTTGTATAATGAGCAGTTCTTC. The J gene is TRBJ2-1, the V gene TRBV6-1; D gene unclear. Between the trimmed V and J ends, which lost 3 bases and 7 bases, there was a span of 7 bases. Germline V gene sequence: CDR1 MNHNS, CDR2 SASEGT. This CDR3 is 12 amino acids long.

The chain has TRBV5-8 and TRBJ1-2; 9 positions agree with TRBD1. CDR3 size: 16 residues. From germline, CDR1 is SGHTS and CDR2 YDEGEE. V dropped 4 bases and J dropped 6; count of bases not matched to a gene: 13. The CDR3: CASSLWGGTGYDGYTF. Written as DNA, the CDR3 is TGTGCCAGCAGCCTTTGGGGAGGGACAGGGTATGATGGCTACACCTTC.

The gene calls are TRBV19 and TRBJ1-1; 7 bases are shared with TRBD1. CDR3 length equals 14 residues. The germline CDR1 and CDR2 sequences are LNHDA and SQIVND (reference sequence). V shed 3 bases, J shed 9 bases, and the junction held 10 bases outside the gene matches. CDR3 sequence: CASSMGPQGIKAFF. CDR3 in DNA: TGTGCCAGTAGTATGGGGCCACAGGGGATTAAAGCTTTCTTT.